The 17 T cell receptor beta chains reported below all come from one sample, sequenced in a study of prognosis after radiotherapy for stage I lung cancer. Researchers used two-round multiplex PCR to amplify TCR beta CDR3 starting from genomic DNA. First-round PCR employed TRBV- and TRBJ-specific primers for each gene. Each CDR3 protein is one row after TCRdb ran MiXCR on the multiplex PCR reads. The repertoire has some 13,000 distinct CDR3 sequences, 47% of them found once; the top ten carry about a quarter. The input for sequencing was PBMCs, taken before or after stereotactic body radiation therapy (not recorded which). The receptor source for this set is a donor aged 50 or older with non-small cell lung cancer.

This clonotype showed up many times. CDR3 protein: CASSVVQGIGNQPQHF. The CDR3, as DNA: TGTGCCAGCAGCGTAGTACAGGGGATCGGGAATCAGCCCCAGCATTTT. This rearrangement joins TRBV9 to TRBJ1-5; TRBD1 aligns across 7 bases. CDR3 size: 16 residues. The V gene's germline CDR1 is SGDLS and CDR2 YYNGEE. The V and J ends lost 0 bases and 4 bases, in that order; junction bases with no gene match: 7.

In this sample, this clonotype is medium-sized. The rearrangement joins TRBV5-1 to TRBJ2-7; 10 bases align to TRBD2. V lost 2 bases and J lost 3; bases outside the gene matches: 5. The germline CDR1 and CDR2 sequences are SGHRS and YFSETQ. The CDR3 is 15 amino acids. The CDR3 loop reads CASSLGLAANYEQYF. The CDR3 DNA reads TGCGCCAGCAGCTTAGGACTAGCGGCAAACTACGAGCAGTACTTC.

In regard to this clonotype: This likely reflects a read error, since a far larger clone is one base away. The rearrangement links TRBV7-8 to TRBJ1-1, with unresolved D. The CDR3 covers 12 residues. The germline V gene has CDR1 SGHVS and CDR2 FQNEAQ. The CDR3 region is CARSFLDTEAFF. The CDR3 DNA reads TGTGCCAGAAGCTTCTTGGACACTGAAGCTTTCTTT.

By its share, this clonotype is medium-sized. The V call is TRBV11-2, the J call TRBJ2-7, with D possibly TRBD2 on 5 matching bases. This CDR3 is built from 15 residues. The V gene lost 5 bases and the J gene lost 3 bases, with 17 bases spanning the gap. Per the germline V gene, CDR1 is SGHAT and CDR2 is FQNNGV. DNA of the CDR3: TGTGCCAGCAGCATTCAGCGGTTGTTGGGCTACGAGCAGTACTTC. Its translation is CASSIQRLLGYEQYF.

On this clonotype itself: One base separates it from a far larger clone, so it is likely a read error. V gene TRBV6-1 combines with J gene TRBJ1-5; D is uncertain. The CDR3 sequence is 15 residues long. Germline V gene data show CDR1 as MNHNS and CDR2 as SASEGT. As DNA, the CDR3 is TGTGCCAGCAGTTACAATGGCGGGTCCAATCAGCCCCAGAATTTT. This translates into CASSYNGGSNQPQNF.

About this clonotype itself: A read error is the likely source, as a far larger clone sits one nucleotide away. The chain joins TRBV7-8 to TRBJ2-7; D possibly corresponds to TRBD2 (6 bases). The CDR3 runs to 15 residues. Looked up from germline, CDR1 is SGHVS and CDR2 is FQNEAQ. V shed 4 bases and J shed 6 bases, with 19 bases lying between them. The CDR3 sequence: CASSWTRRDVSEQYF. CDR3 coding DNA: TGTGCCAGCAGCTGGACACGGCGGGATGTATCCGAGCAGTACTTC.

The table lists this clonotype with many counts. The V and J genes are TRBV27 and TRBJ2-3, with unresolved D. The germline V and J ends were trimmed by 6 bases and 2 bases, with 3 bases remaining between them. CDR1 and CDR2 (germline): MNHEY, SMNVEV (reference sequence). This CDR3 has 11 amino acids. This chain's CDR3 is CASRYTDTQYF. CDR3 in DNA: TGTGCCAGCAGGTACACAGATACGCAGTATTTT.

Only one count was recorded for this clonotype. This chain's CDR3 is CASTSGQGNGNQPQHF. The CDR3 DNA reads TGTGCCAGCACCTCCGGACAGGGTAATGGCAATCAGCCCCAGCATTTT. The chain employs TRBV6-1 and TRBJ1-5; 8 bases align to TRBD1. The CDR3 spans 16 residues. Looked up from germline, CDR1 is MNHNS and CDR2 is SASEGT. The trim removed 7 bases at V and 2 bases at J, leaving 10 bases unmatched.

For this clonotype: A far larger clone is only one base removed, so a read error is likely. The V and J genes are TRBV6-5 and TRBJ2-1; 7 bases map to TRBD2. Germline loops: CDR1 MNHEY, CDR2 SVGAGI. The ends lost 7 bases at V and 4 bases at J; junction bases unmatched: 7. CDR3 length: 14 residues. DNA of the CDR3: TGTGCCAGCAAAGAGACTAGCTCATACAATGAGCAGTTCTTC. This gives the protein CASKETSSYNEQFF.

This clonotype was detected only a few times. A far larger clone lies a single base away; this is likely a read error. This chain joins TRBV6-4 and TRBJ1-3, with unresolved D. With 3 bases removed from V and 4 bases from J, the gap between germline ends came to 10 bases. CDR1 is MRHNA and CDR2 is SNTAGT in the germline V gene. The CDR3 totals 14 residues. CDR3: CASSEGSQGNTIYF. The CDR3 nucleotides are TGTGCCAGCAGTGAAGGGTCGCAGGGAAACACCATATATTTT.

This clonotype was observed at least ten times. CDR3 nucleotides: TGTGCCAGCAGTTACTCCGAGGGAGAAGGTCCAGGAGAGACCCAGTACTTC. Its protein product is CASSYSEGEGPGETQYF. The chain links TRBV6-5 to TRBJ2-5, with D tentatively TRBD2 (5 bases). Per the germline V gene, CDR1 is MNHEY and CDR2 is SVGAGI. Trimming took 0 bases from V and 4 from J, leaving 18 bases between them. The CDR3 covers 17 residues.

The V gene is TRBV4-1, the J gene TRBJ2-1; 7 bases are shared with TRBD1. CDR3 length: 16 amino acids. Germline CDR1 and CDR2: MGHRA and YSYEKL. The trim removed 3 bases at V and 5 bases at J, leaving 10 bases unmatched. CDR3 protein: CASSQGLDRTNNEQFF. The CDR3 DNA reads TGCGCCAGCAGCCAGGGCCTGGACAGGACAAACAATGAGCAGTTCTTC.

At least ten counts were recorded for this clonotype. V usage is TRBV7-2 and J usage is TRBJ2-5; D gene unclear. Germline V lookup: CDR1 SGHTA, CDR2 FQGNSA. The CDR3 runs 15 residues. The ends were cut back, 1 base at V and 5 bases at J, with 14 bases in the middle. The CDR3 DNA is TGTGCCAGCAGCTTAGACGTGGGTTCCTGGGAGACCCAGTACTTC. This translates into CASSLDVGSWETQYF.

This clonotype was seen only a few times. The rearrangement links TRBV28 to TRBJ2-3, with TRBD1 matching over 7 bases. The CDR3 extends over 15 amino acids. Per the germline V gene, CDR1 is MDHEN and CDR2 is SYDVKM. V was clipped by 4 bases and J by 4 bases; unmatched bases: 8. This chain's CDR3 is CASSSDRDGADTQYF. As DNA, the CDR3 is TGTGCCAGCAGTTCCGACAGGGATGGGGCAGATACGCAGTATTTT.

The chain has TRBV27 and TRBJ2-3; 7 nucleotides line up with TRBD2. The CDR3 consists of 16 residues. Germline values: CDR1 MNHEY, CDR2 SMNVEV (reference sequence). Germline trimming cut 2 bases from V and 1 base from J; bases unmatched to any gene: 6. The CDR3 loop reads CASSLERDPGTDTQYF. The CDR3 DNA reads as TGTGCCAGCAGTTTAGAGCGGGACCCAGGCACAGATACGCAGTATTTT.

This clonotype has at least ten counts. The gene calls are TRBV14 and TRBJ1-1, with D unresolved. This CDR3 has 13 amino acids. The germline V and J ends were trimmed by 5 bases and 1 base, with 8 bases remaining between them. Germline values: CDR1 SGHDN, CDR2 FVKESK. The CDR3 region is CASSGYGNTEAFF. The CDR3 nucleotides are TGTGCCAGCAGCGGATACGGGAACACTGAAGCTTTCTTT.

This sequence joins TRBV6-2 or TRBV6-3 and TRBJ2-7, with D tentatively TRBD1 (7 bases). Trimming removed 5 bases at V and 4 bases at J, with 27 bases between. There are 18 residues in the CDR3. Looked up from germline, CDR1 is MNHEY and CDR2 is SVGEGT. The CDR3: CASSIQGSIIGTAYEQYF. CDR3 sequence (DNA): TGTGCCAGCAGTATACAGGGGTCGATCATCGGGACTGCTTACGAGCAGTACTTC.